This T cell receptor beta chain was found in a study of blood T cell repertoires in COVID-19. In the study overall: Samples came from the United States, Italy and Spain, spanning acute and convalescent COVID-19.

The CDR3 sequence is 14 residues long. CDR1 and CDR2 from the germline V gene are SQVTM and ANQGSEA. J was trimmed by 3 bases and V by 3 bases; bases with no gene match: 6. Across about two dozen US areas, participants ranged in age from about 18 to 100 years. What the recovered Cohort 3 donors had was two negative PCRs, clearance, or symptom resolution. In the authors' methods: Amplified reference gene primers provided the basis for estimating nucleated cell counts. The repertoire was sequenced with immunoSEQ multiplex PCR; TCRdb's copy has only in-frame clones and lacks some. For V, J and clone size, that table is used; D and trimming come from the DNA. There are about 200,000 clones in the sample; around 84% occur only once, and 15% to 20% lies in the top ten.

The sequenced sample consisted of PBMCs or T cells enriched from blood (not recorded which). The clonotype was recovered from a man aged 35 to 55 who had recovered from COVID-19. The gene calls are TRBV29-1 and TRBJ2-7, with 9 positions matching TRBD1. CDR3 nucleotides: TGCAGCGTTGACACCGGGACAGGGATCTACGAGCAGTACTTC. Its translation is CSVDTGTGIYEQYF.